A single sample is the source of the 29 T cell receptor beta chains below, sequenced in a study of patients and donors after allogeneic stem cell transplantation. TCRdb reprocessed the RT-PCR reads via MiXCR and lists one record per CDR3 protein. This repertoire shows just over 55,000 distinct CDR3 sequences, more than 10% found once; its top ten account for around 32%. The sequenced material came from blood, either unsorted or a sorted T cell fraction (not recorded which). Every receptor here comes from a human donor who was either an allogeneic HSCT recipient or a stem cell or donor lymphocyte infusion donor (not recorded which). It is not recorded whose cells these are; they may come from a transplant donor.

This clonotype occurred many times. The rearrangement uses TRBV5-5 and TRBJ2-1; 8 bases fit TRBD2. With V trimmed by 6 bases and J by 4 bases, 9 bases remained unmatched. This CDR3 contains 15 residues. The germline V gene encodes CDR1 SGHKS and CDR2 YYEKEE (reference sequence). In DNA, the CDR3 is TGTGCCAGCACTTTACTAGCGGCAGAATACAATGAGCAGTTCTTC. As protein: CASTLLAAEYNEQFF.

The rearrangement uses TRBV29-1 and TRBJ2-1; TRBD2 agrees at 7 bases. The CDR3 is made up of 13 amino acids. V shed 4 bases and J 6 bases; nucleotides not matched to a gene: 6. CDR1 SQVTM and CDR2 ANQGSEA come from the germline V gene. The CDR3 region is CSVGGTTFNEQFF. The CDR3 DNA sequence: TGCAGCGTTGGTGGGACTACATTCAATGAGCAGTTCTTC.

The sample holds a few counts of this clonotype. The chain uses TRBV12-3 or TRBV12-4 and TRBJ1-5; no clear D gene. This CDR3 has 12 residues. V shed 6 bases and J shed 4 bases, with 7 bases lying between them. This chain's CDR3 is CASRLTNQPQHF. The CDR3 DNA reads TGTGCCAGCAGGCTCACTAATCAGCCCCAGCATTTT.

A single count supports this clonotype. Being one base from a much bigger clone, this may be a read error. V usage is TRBV12-3 or TRBV12-4 and J usage is TRBJ1-4, with D hard to call. The CDR3 has 14 amino acids. V was clipped by 5 bases and J by 4 bases, with 11 bases between them. The CDR3 is CASSPRPINEKLFF. The CDR3 nucleotides read TGTGCCAGCAGTCCGAGACCGATTAATGAAAAACTGTTTTTT.

This clonotype was counted at least ten times. This chain uses TRBV10-3 with TRBJ2-1, with a possible D match to TRBD2 (5 bases). The CDR3 spans 14 residues. Germline CDR1 and CDR2: ENHRY and SYGVKD. The V end lost 11 bases, the J end lost 0 bases, and 14 bases lay between the germline ends. The CDR3 coding sequence is TGTGCCTCTCGGGATGGATACTCCTACAATGAGCAGTTCTTC. This translates into CASRDGYSYNEQFF.

In its sample, this clonotype was seen a few times. The J gene is TRBJ2-3, the V gene TRBV27; no definite D call. The CDR3 sequence is 17 residues long. Trimming removed 4 bases from V and 1 base from J, with 18 bases in between. The germline gives CDR1 MNHEY, CDR2 SMNVEV (reference sequence). The CDR3 coding sequence is TGTGCCAGCAGTTACCTCAACCCACCGATGGGCACAGATACGCAGTATTTT. This translates into CASSYLNPPMGTDTQYF.

The chain has TRBV4-2 and TRBJ2-5; 9 bases align to TRBD2. CDR1 is LGHNA, CDR2 YNFKEQ, per germline. The CDR3 consists of 16 residues. V lost 3 bases, J lost 4 bases, and 9 bases stayed unmatched. The DNA for the CDR3 is TGTGCCAGCAGCCAGGCGACTAGCGGAGTCGCAGAGACCCAGTACTTC. As protein: CASSQATSGVAETQYF.

This clonotype was detected ten times or more. J is TRBJ1-1 and V is TRBV15; tentative D call: TRBD1 (6 bases). Trimming shortened V by 4 bases and J by 5 bases, and 11 bases separated the two germline ends. Per germline, CDR1 LNHNV and CDR2 YYDKDF (reference sequence). This CDR3 comprises 13 residues. CDR3 region: CATSTTGLTEAFF. The CDR3 nucleotides read TGTGCCACCAGCACCACAGGGCTTACTGAAGCTTTCTTT.

This clonotype was recorded many times. The J gene is TRBJ1-4, the V gene TRBV7-3; no firm D call. V lost 6 bases and J lost 4, with 9 bases in between. This CDR3 spans 13 amino acids. Germline values: CDR1 SGHTA, CDR2 FQGTGA. CDR3 DNA: TGTGCCAGCAGTCGGGCCGTTAATGAAAAACTGTTTTTT. Amino acid sequence: CASSRAVNEKLFF.

There are many counts of this clonotype. The rearrangement joins TRBV20-1 to TRBJ1-2; D might be TRBD1 (5 bases). V shed 7 bases and J shed 0 bases, with 15 bases lying between them. The CDR3 spans 14 residues. The germline V gene has CDR1 DFQATT and CDR2 SNEGSKA (reference sequence). CDR3 in DNA: TGCAGTGTTGAAACGACAGCCGCTAACTATGGCTACACCTTC. Translated: CSVETTAANYGYTF.

This clonotype appeared many times. The gene calls are TRBV20-1 and TRBJ1-2; weak D call: TRBD1 (6 bases). With 3 bases removed from V and 4 bases from J, the gap between germline ends came to 12 bases. In germline, CDR1 is DFQATT, CDR2 SNEGSKA (reference sequence). This CDR3 is 13 amino acids long. The CDR3 reads CSASVQGTYGYTF. DNA of the CDR3: TGCAGTGCTAGCGTACAGGGTACCTATGGCTACACCTTC.

This clonotype has at least ten counts. The CDR3 loop is CASSRGQGTYGYTF. DNA for the CDR3: TGTGCCAGCAGTCGCGGACAGGGAACGTATGGCTACACCTTC. V and J are TRBV6-5 and TRBJ1-2; 8 bases are a match to TRBD1. CDR3 size: 14 residues. Unmatched junction bases numbered 7, after V lost 5 bases and J lost 5 bases. Germline loops: CDR1 MNHEY, CDR2 SVGAGI.

By sample share, this clonotype is hyperexpanded. The chain recombines TRBV10-3 with TRBJ1-1; D ambiguous. CDR1 is ENHRY, CDR2 SYGVKD, per germline. This CDR3 is 13 amino acids long. V lost 3 bases, J lost 2 bases, and 7 bases lay in between. This chain's CDR3 is CAISDSGNTEAFF. CDR3 in DNA: TGTGCCATCAGTGATTCGGGTAACACTGAAGCTTTCTTT.

This clonotype was counted many times. J is TRBJ1-2 and V is TRBV6-5, with a weak D call TRBD1 (6 bases). The CDR3 extends over 18 amino acids. V shed 0 bases and J shed 7 bases, with 24 bases lying between them. Germline lookup yields CDR1 MNHEY and CDR2 SVGAGI. In DNA, the CDR3 is TGTGCCAGCAGTTACTCGAATTTACGGGGGGCCCTAGTTATTGGCTACACCTTC. Residues: CASSYSNLRGALVIGYTF.

This clonotype came up a few times. V usage is TRBV25-1 and J usage is TRBJ1-1; no firm D call. Germline V CDR1 and CDR2: MGHDK, SYGVNS. Trimming stripped 6 bases from V and 8 bases from J, with 19 bases between. The CDR3 sequence is 14 residues long. The CDR3 loop reads CASSLAPGSPEAFF. The CDR3 DNA follows: TGTGCCAGCAGCCTAGCCCCGGGATCACCAGAAGCTTTCTTT. Drawing the rest from reference TRBV25-1 and TRBJ1-1, the complete variable domain is EADIYQTPRYLVIGTGKKITLECSQTMGHDKMYWYQQDPGMELHLIHYSYGVNSTEKGDLSSESTVSRIRTEHFPLTLESARPSHTSQYLCASSLAPGSPEAFFGQGTRLTVV.

Only a few counts were recorded for this clonotype. This chain links TRBV3-1 with TRBJ2-5; TRBD2 aligns across 9 bases. The germline V gene has CDR1 LGHDT and CDR2 YNNKEL (reference sequence). The CDR3 totals 17 residues. V lost 2 bases and J lost 2; bases outside the gene matches: 9. CDR3 sequence reads: CASSQLQREANQETQYF. The CDR3 DNA reads as TGTGCCAGCAGCCAATTGCAGCGGGAGGCTAATCAAGAGACCCAGTACTTC.

The chain employs TRBV12-3 or TRBV12-4 and TRBJ1-2; D not resolved. V dropped 1 base and J dropped 4 bases, with 10 bases sitting between them. This CDR3 spans 14 amino acids. The CDR3 loop is CASSLGGGGYGYTF. CDR3 DNA sequence: TGTGCCAGCAGTTTAGGAGGTGGAGGCTATGGCTACACCTTC.

V usage is TRBV12-3 or TRBV12-4 and J usage is TRBJ2-3; unclear D gene. The V end was cut by 5 bases, the J end by 5 bases, with 8 bases between. The CDR3 contains 12 residues. CDR3: CASSAPGDTQYF. The CDR3, as DNA: TGTGCCAGCAGTGCCCCTGGAGATACGCAGTATTTT.

The chain uses TRBV6-5 and TRBJ2-7; 8 bases fit TRBD2. The CDR3 covers 13 residues. CDR1 is MNHEY, CDR2 SVGAGI, per germline. V gave up 6 bases and J gave up 2 bases; unmatched junction bases: 3. The CDR3: CASSRGGPYEQYF. The CDR3 coding sequence is TGTGCCAGCAGCCGCGGGGGGCCCTACGAGCAGTACTTC.

The rearrangement uses TRBV7-2 and TRBJ1-2; 7 bases line up with TRBD1. V shed 1 base and J 4 bases; nucleotides not matched to a gene: 9. Germline CDR1 SGHTA, CDR2 FQGNSA. The CDR3 consists of 16 residues. CDR3 bases: TGTGCCAGCAGCTTAGTACTTACAGGGGCTGCCTATGGCTACACCTTC. Its translation: CASSLVLTGAAYGYTF.

This clonotype was found many times. V and J are TRBV7-2 and TRBJ2-5; D unresolved. Trimming took off 1 base at V and 9 bases at J, with 9 bases between the two ends. Germline V gene data show CDR1 as SGHTA and CDR2 as FQGNSA. This CDR3 comprises 12 residues. The CDR3 region is CASSLGFSAQYF. CDR3 sequence (DNA): TGTGCCAGCAGCTTAGGTTTTTCGGCCCAGTACTTC.

This clonotype was seen more than once but under ten times. The V gene is TRBV6-5, the J gene TRBJ2-2; a possible D gene is TRBD1 (6 bases). CDR1 MNHEY and CDR2 SVGAGI come from the germline V gene. Trimming left V 4 bases short and J 1 base short, with 10 bases between. The length of the CDR3 is 15 residues. CDR3: CASSSTGLNTGELFF. The DNA of the CDR3 is TGTGCCAGCAGTTCTACAGGGTTGAACACCGGGGAGCTGTTTTTT.

The CDR3 DNA reads as TGTGCCAGCACCCAAGGTGGCTTTCAAGAGACCCAGTACTTC. Protein product: CASTQGGFQETQYF. V is TRBV12-3 or TRBV12-4 and J is TRBJ2-5; D ambiguous. V was cut by 7 bases and J by 2 bases, with 14 bases left in between. The CDR3 has 14 residues.

At least ten counts were recorded for this clonotype. V is TRBV5-5 and J is TRBJ1-1; 9 bases line up with TRBD1. The CDR3 is made up of 15 amino acids. Germline V lookup: CDR1 SGHKS, CDR2 YYEKEE (reference sequence). The junction had 11 bases not matched to a gene; V was cut back by 1 base and J by 10 bases. The CDR3 spells CASSLLTGTGRGAFF. DNA for the CDR3: TGTGCCAGCAGCTTGTTGACCGGGACAGGGAGAGGAGCTTTCTTT.

V usage is TRBV10-3 and J usage is TRBJ2-7, with a tentative D call TRBD1 (6 bases). CDR3 length: 15 residues. V was pared by 3 bases and J by 5 bases, with 17 bases between. Germline V gene data show CDR1 as ENHRY and CDR2 as SYGVKD. The CDR3 is CAISDSHAGVNEQYF. The CDR3, as DNA: TGTGCCATCAGTGACTCTCATGCAGGGGTCAACGAGCAGTACTTC.

This clonotype was found many times. CDR3 bases: TGTGCCAGCAGCTTGTCTGGTGGGACTGAAGCTTTCTTT. It specifies CASSLSGGTEAFF. The rearrangement links TRBV5-6 to TRBJ1-1; D gene unclear. Germline V CDR1 and CDR2: SGHDT, YYEEEE. V was shortened by 1 base and J by 5 bases, with 9 bases between the two germline ends. The CDR3 runs to 13 residues.

The rearrangement joins TRBV18 to TRBJ2-7; 7 bases map to TRBD1. The CDR3 sequence is 15 residues long. V lost 3 bases and J lost 1; bases outside the gene matches: 6. From germline, CDR1 is KGHSH and CDR2 LQKENI. CDR3 in DNA: TGTGCCAGCTCACCGTTCGGACAGGCTTCCTACGAGCAGTACTTC. Translation: CASSPFGQASYEQYF.

This clonotype has only a few counts. The chain links TRBV27 to TRBJ1-6; 8 nucleotides align to TRBD1. Per the germline V gene, CDR1 is MNHEY and CDR2 is SMNVEV (reference sequence). There are 17 residues in the CDR3. The trim removed 5 bases at V and 0 bases at J, leaving 6 bases unmatched. The CDR3 DNA sequence: TGTGCCAGCAGTACCCGACAGGGGCCCTCCTATAATTCACCCCTCCACTTT. Its protein product is CASSTRQGPSYNSPLHF.

This clonotype was seen more than once but under ten times. V and J are TRBV7-9 and TRBJ1-1; the D gene is possibly TRBD1 (5 bases). The CDR3 runs to 14 residues. Germline CDR1 reads SEHNR; CDR2 reads FQNEAQ (reference sequence). V lost 4 bases and J 7 bases, leaving 16 bases between the germline ends. The CDR3 loop is CASSSNLQGIEAFF. The CDR3 DNA reads TGTGCCAGCAGCTCCAATCTTCAGGGAATTGAAGCTTTCTTT.